This T cell receptor (beta chain) came from a study of immune characterization of retroperitoneal liposarcoma (dated by TCRdb to 2018 to 2020). There are a few counts of this clonotype. No cognate antigen has been identified for it. Base qualities were left out, and no much larger clone turns up one base away. The germline V gene provides CDR1 SGHVS and CDR2 FQNEAQ. The CDR3 spans 13 residues, from the cysteine through the phenylalanine. Only the CDR3 DNA stays, 39 bases, in frame from base 1. V gives up 5 bases and J gives up 2 bases, and the segment between their germline ends measures 9 bases. Libraries came from PCR. The sample was run on a NextSeq 500. Starting from the raw public reads, TCRdb applied fastp trimming at Q25, assembled clones with MiXCR and retained in-frame beta chains. Merged by CDR3 protein, the rows form single entries marked with the most common genes and DNA. Here the sample has about 3,000 distinct CDR3 sequences; 45% occur a single time. The leading ten clones occupy 35% to 55% of the sample.

This chain joins TRBV7-8 to TRBJ2-5; no D gene call is confident. This clonotype was sampled from a male donor with retroperitoneal liposarcoma. The sequenced sample was tumor tissue. The sequence in DNA is TGTGCCAGCAGCCGGACGATACAAGAGACCCAGTACTTC. It translates as CASSRTIQETQYF.